Each of the 29 T cell receptor beta chains below was sequenced from the same sample in a study of patients and donors after allogeneic stem cell transplantation. TCRdb independently ran MiXCR on the RT-PCR reads; one entry per CDR3 protein. The sample comprises approximately 200,000 distinct CDR3 sequences, around 41% of which are singletons, and 33% rests with the top ten. Material: blood, either unsorted or a sorted T cell fraction (not recorded which). The source of these receptors is a human donor who was either an allogeneic HSCT recipient or a stem cell or donor lymphocyte infusion donor (not recorded which). It is not recorded whose cells these are; they may come from a transplant donor.

The chain links TRBV29-1 to TRBJ2-1; TRBD2 is a possible D gene (6 bases). CDR3 length equals 13 residues. The V end lost 7 bases, the J end lost 4 bases, and 14 bases lay between the germline ends. The germline V gene encodes CDR1 SQVTM and CDR2 ANQGSEA. The CDR3 coding sequence is TGCAGCGCCGGAGGGGTGACTTACAATGAGCAGTTCTTC. It translates to CSAGGVTYNEQFF.

The CDR3 DNA sequence: TGTGCCAGCAGTTTGAGGGAGGGGCAGTACTTC. Translating gives CASSLREGQYF. V gene TRBV12-3 or TRBV12-4 combines with J gene TRBJ2-7, with TRBD2 identical over 7 bases. The CDR3 extends over 11 amino acids. The J segment lost 9 bases and the V segment lost 3 bases, leaving 2 bases of the junction unmatched.

The J gene is TRBJ1-2, the V gene TRBV12-3 or TRBV12-4, with D perhaps matching TRBD1 (6 bases). The length of the CDR3 is 16 residues. The V end was cut by 7 bases, the J end by 5 bases, with 23 bases between. The CDR3 DNA sequence: TGTGCCAGCACCCTCTCCCTACGGAGAGGGGGATATGGCTACACCTTC. Protein sequence: CASTLSLRRGGYGYTF.

V is TRBV4-1 and J is TRBJ2-7; 7 bases are a match to TRBD1. The CDR3 is 14 residues long. The trim removed 1 base at V and 2 bases at J, leaving 2 bases unmatched. The germline gives CDR1 MGHRA, CDR2 YSYEKL. The CDR3 reads CASSQGDRTYEQYF. The CDR3 DNA reads as TGCGCCAGCAGCCAAGGGGACAGAACCTACGAGCAGTACTTC.

This clonotype appeared once. The V gene is TRBV11-1, the J gene TRBJ2-1, with 8 bases fitting TRBD2. The CDR3 has 17 amino acids. The V gene's germline CDR1 is SGHAT and CDR2 FQDESV (reference sequence). Trimming at V came to 2 bases and at J to 4 bases, leaving 10 bases not matched to a gene. CDR3 DNA: TGTGCCAGCAGCTTACCCCCGGGACTAGTCCTTTACAATGAGCAGTTCTTC. This gives the protein CASSLPPGLVLYNEQFF.

This chain connects TRBV7-2 to TRBJ2-2; TRBD2 agrees at 16 bases. The germline V gene has CDR1 SGHTA and CDR2 FQGNSA. The CDR3 loop spans 18 amino acids. Germline trimming cut 0 bases from V and 6 bases from J; bases unmatched to any gene: 4. The CDR3 loop is CASSLAMGLAGGSGELFF. In nucleotides, the CDR3 is TGTGCCAGCAGCTTAGCGATGGGACTAGCGGGAGGGTCCGGGGAGCTGTTTTTT.

This chain uses TRBV25-1 with TRBJ1-1, with TRBD1 as a possible D gene (5 bases). Trimming took off 8 bases at V and 6 bases at J, with 10 bases between the two ends. Germline V gene sequence: CDR1 MGHDK, CDR2 SYGVNS. The CDR3 contains 11 residues. The CDR3 region has the DNA TGTGCCAGCTCCGGGGGGGCTGAAGCTTTCTTT. It encodes CASSGGAEAFF.

V and J are TRBV5-1 and TRBJ2-5, with 7 positions matching TRBD2. The CDR3 has 16 amino acids. Germline V lookup: CDR1 SGHRS, CDR2 YFSETQ. Trimming removed 3 bases from V and 4 bases from J; junction bases left unmatched: 12. The CDR3: CASSSSPAGVGETQYF. CDR3 coding DNA: TGCGCCAGCAGCTCTTCTCCGGCGGGAGTGGGAGAGACCCAGTACTTC.

The chain joins TRBV13 to TRBJ2-1; D gene ambiguous. The CDR3 spans 14 residues. Germline V gene data show CDR1 as PRHDT and CDR2 as FYEKMQ (reference sequence). The V end was cut by 2 bases, the J end by 3 bases, with 8 bases between. The CDR3 region has the DNA TGTGCCAGCAGCTTATACGCTAACTACAATGAGCAGTTCTTC. Residues: CASSLYANYNEQFF.

This clonotype was seen a few times. This chain links TRBV5-6 with TRBJ1-6; D call uncertain. This CDR3 is 16 amino acids long. V was pared by 1 base and J by 8 bases, with 16 bases between. Germline V gene lookup returns CDR1 SGHDT and CDR2 YYEEEE. As DNA, the CDR3 is TGTGCCAGCAGCTTGTTTTGGGAAGAGACGGATTCACCCCTCCACTTT. Translation gives CASSLFWEETDSPLHF.

The rearrangement links TRBV12-3 or TRBV12-4 to TRBJ2-7; D remains unclear. V was trimmed by 5 bases and J by 3 bases, leaving 14 bases between them. CDR3 length: 14 amino acids. The chain's CDR3 is CASSTDGPDYEQYF. The CDR3, as DNA: TGTGCCAGCAGTACAGATGGACCAGACTACGAGCAGTACTTC.

This CDR3 reads CSVEGPNEQYF. DNA for the CDR3: TGCAGCGTTGAGGGTCCAAACGAGCAGTACTTC. The J gene is TRBJ2-7, the V gene TRBV29-1; no definite D call. In germline, CDR1 is SQVTM, CDR2 ANQGSEA. The V end was cut by 3 bases, the J end by 5 bases, with 8 bases between. There are 11 residues in the CDR3.

This clonotype has only a few counts. The J gene is TRBJ1-1, the V gene TRBV6-2 or TRBV6-3; D ambiguous. V was shortened by 5 bases and J by 10 bases, with 11 bases between the two germline ends. The CDR3 is 11 residues long. CDR1 is MNHEY, CDR2 SVGEGT, per germline. This CDR3 reads CASSTAGAAFF. DNA for the CDR3: TGTGCCAGCAGTACGGCAGGAGCAGCTTTCTTT.

The chain couples TRBV9 to TRBJ2-2; tentatively, D is TRBD2 (5 bases). The germline gives CDR1 SGDLS, CDR2 YYNGEE. The CDR3 consists of 16 residues. The germline V and J ends were trimmed by 4 bases and 0 bases, with 13 bases remaining between them. In DNA form, the CDR3 reads TGTGCCAGCAGCCCCGGGATGTTCGCGAACACCGGGGAGCTGTTTTTT. Encoded protein: CASSPGMFANTGELFF.

This clonotype was seen a handful of times. This chain links TRBV12-3 or TRBV12-4 with TRBJ1-2, with D perhaps TRBD1 (5 bases). This CDR3 spans 14 amino acids. V was trimmed by 5 bases and J by 4 bases, leaving 14 bases between them. CDR3: CASSSRTGSYGYTF. For the CDR3, the DNA is TGTGCCAGCAGTAGCAGAACAGGTAGCTATGGCTACACCTTC.

A few counts support this clonotype. This chain joins TRBV7-2 and TRBJ2-1; no clear D. Per germline, CDR1 SGHTA and CDR2 FQGNSA. The CDR3 extends over 13 amino acids. The germline V and J ends were trimmed by 2 bases and 5 bases, with 7 bases remaining between them. DNA of the CDR3: TGTGCCAGCAGCTTACCACTTAACAATGAGCAGTTCTTC. Amino acids: CASSLPLNNEQFF.

This clonotype was seen once. V usage is TRBV28 and J usage is TRBJ2-1; D remains unclear. The V and J ends lost 5 bases and 6 bases respectively, with 17 bases between them. This CDR3 region has 15 residues. Germline V gene data show CDR1 as MDHEN and CDR2 as SYDVKM. The CDR3 DNA is TGTGCCAGCAGTGACTTTTTATTGGGGTCCAATGAGCAGTTCTTC. Its protein product is CASSDFLLGSNEQFF.

The gene calls are TRBV6-2 or TRBV6-3 and TRBJ1-1; unclear D gene. In germline, CDR1 is MNHEY, CDR2 SVGEGT. CDR3 length: 15 residues. The V gene lost 2 bases and the J gene lost 1 base, with 11 bases spanning the gap. The CDR3 bases are TGTGCCAGCAGTTACGAGTGGTCCAAGAACACTGAAGCTTTCTTT. Its protein is CASSYEWSKNTEAFF.

The rearrangement uses TRBV3-1 and TRBJ1-3, with D hard to call. The CDR3 covers 17 residues. Trimming pared 0 bases from V and 0 bases from J, leaving 12 bases between. Germline assignment: CDR1 LGHDT and CDR2 YNNKEL (reference sequence). The CDR3 coding sequence is TGTGCCAGCAGCCAAGATCCGCAATCCTACTCTGGAAACACCATATATTTT. This gives the protein CASSQDPQSYSGNTIYF.

The chain uses TRBV6-2 or TRBV6-3 and TRBJ1-2; TRBD1 aligns across 8 bases. This CDR3 comprises 18 residues. Germline V lookup: CDR1 MNHEY, CDR2 SVGEGT. J lost 4 bases, V lost 7 bases, and 20 bases had no gene match. CDR3 coding DNA: TGTGCCAGCACCCTACCCGGGGACAGGCAAGGCTCGGGCTATGGCTACACCTTC. This gives the protein CASTLPGDRQGSGYGYTF.

This clonotype appeared once. The CDR3 loop is CSVEDLWTSSNNEQFF. DNA for the CDR3: TGCAGCGTTGAAGATCTATGGACTAGCAGTAACAATGAGCAGTTCTTC. This chain links TRBV29-1 with TRBJ2-1; 8 bases line up with TRBD2. With V trimmed by 0 bases and J by 5 bases, 9 bases remained unmatched. Germline V gene lookup returns CDR1 SQVTM and CDR2 ANQGSEA. This CDR3 is 16 amino acids long.

In this sample, this clonotype turned up a few times. The chain is built from TRBV24-1 and TRBJ1-5; the D gene is possibly TRBD1 (5 bases). Trimming left V 4 bases short and J 5 bases short, with 11 bases between. The CDR3 is 14 amino acids. CDR1 is KGHDR and CDR2 is SFDVKD in the germline V gene. The CDR3 reads CATSDGRGDQPQHF. The CDR3 DNA follows: TGTGCCACCAGTGACGGGCGGGGGGATCAGCCCCAGCATTTT.

V is TRBV20-1 and J is TRBJ2-5; 7 nucleotides line up with TRBD1. With 6 bases clipped from V and 2 bases from J, the junction kept 0 bases outside the gene matches. The CDR3 consists of 11 residues. Germline assignment: CDR1 DFQATT and CDR2 SNEGSKA (reference sequence). The CDR3 loop reads CSARGQETQYF. In DNA form, the CDR3 reads TGCAGTGCCAGGGGGCAAGAGACCCAGTACTTC.

The chain combines TRBV29-1 with TRBJ2-1; TRBD1 is a possible D gene (6 bases). Trimming removed 5 bases at V and 6 bases at J, with 14 bases between. Germline V gives CDR1 SQVTM, CDR2 ANQGSEA. This CDR3 is built from 13 residues. CDR3 DNA: TGCAGCGTTCAAGGGGACACCTCCAATGAGCAGTTCTTC. It specifies CSVQGDTSNEQFF.

The V and J genes are TRBV6-5 and TRBJ2-7; D remains ambiguous. The CDR3 sequence is 12 residues long. The germline V gene encodes CDR1 MNHEY and CDR2 SVGAGI. Trimming pared 4 bases from V and 3 bases from J, leaving 7 bases between. In DNA, the CDR3 is TGTGCCAGCAGTTCTGGCCTCTACGAGCAGTACTTC. The encoded protein is CASSSGLYEQYF.

This clonotype occurred a few times. V usage is TRBV7-9 and J usage is TRBJ1-1; a possible D gene is TRBD1 (6 bases). The CDR3 has 16 residues. From germline, CDR1 is SEHNR and CDR2 FQNEAQ (reference sequence). The V and J ends lost 1 base and 3 bases respectively, with 15 bases between them. Written as DNA, the CDR3 is TGTGCCAGCAGCTTAGTCGGGCCAGGGGAGGACACTGAAGCTTTCTTT. Translation: CASSLVGPGEDTEAFF.

The sample holds a few counts of this clonotype. The chain uses TRBV7-9 and TRBJ1-3; no firm D call. Trimming took 2 bases from V and 2 from J, leaving 10 bases between them. Per germline, CDR1 SEHNR and CDR2 FQNEAQ (reference sequence). This CDR3 has 15 residues. Here the CDR3 DNA reads TGTGCCAGCAGCTTATTTAGCGGACCTGGAAACACCATATATTTT. Translation: CASSLFSGPGNTIYF.

This clonotype has more than one count but fewer than ten. The V gene is TRBV12-3 or TRBV12-4, the J gene TRBJ2-1; 9 nucleotides agree with TRBD1. After removal of 1 base from V and 6 bases from J, the junction contained 7 bases not matched to a gene. The CDR3 is 16 residues long. The CDR3 DNA sequence: TGTGCCAGCAGTTTAGTGACAGGGGGTTCGGTCAATGAGCAGTTCTTC. Protein product: CASSLVTGGSVNEQFF.

The chain links TRBV4-3 to TRBJ2-1; unclear D gene. V was cut by 6 bases and J by 0 bases, with 15 bases left in between. CDR1 LGHNA and CDR2 YSLEER come from the germline V gene. This CDR3 contains 16 residues. CDR3 in DNA: TGCGCCAGCAGACCCTCGGAGAGTAGCTCCTACAATGAGCAGTTCTTC. Its protein product is CASRPSESSSYNEQFF.